This T cell receptor (beta chain) emerged from a study of cytomegalovirus exposure and HLA in healthy donors. Study-level results: First-cohort TCR clusters tended to co-occur in the roughly 120 validation repertoires, a later analysis found.

The table came from immunoSEQ multiplex PCR; TCRdb's copy has only in-frame clones and leaves some out. The repertoire holds 200,000 to 250,000 clones, with about nine tenths as singletons. Concerning this clone: Its matching antigen is unknown.

The source of this sequence is a woman younger than 30 in good health and CMV-seronegative. Sequencing was carried out using PBMCs.

The CDR3 coding sequence is TGTGCCAGCAGCTTGATGGGGGGTAGCAATCAGCCCCAGCATTTT. It translates to CASSLMGGSNQPQHF. V and J are TRBV5-7 and TRBJ1-5; D is possibly TRBD1 (5 bases). TRBV5-7 belongs to the ORF category, with a function that is uncertain. The V end lost 1 base, the J end lost 0 bases, and 8 bases lay between the germline ends. There are 15 residues in the CDR3.